What follows describes a single T cell receptor beta chain. Its antigen is undetermined. The time point here: week 35, safety follow-up. In the vaccine, a single dose held 300 ug of the mutant IDH1 20-mer peptide, along with topical imiquimod. With 5 bases clipped from V and 3 bases from J, the junction kept 5 bases outside the gene matches. Germline lookup yields CDR1 SEHNR and CDR2 FQNEAQ (reference sequence). The length of the CDR3 is 14 residues. This record comes from a study of a mutant IDH1 vaccine in newly diagnosed glioma. Using immunoSEQ multiplex PCR, the repertoire was profiled, and TCRdb retains in-frame clones only, with some absent. The sample holds 65,000 to 85,000 clones, around 87% seen once.

This chain connects TRBV7-9 to TRBJ1-1; 8 bases map to TRBD1. The sequencing here drew on PBMCs, taken from a glioma patient whose treatment included an IDH1 peptide vaccine. This clonotype was obtained from a man aged 25-45 years with glioma. For the CDR3, the DNA is TGTGCCAGCAGCCCCTCGGACAGGGACACTGAAGCTTTCTTT. This gives the protein CASSPSDRDTEAFF.